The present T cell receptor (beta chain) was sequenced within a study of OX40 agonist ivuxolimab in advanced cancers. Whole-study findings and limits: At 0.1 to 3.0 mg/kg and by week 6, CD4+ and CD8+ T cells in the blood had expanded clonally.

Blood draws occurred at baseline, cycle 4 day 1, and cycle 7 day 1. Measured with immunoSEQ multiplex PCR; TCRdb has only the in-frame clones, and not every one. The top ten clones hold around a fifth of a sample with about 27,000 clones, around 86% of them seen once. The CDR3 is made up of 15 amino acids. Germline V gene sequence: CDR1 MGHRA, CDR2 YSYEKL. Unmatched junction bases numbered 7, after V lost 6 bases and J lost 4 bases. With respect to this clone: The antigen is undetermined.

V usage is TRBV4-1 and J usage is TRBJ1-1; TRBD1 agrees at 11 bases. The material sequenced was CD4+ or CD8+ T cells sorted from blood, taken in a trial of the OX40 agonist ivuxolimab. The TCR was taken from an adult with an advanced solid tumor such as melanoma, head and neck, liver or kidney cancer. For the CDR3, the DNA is TGCGCCAGCAGTCTAAGCGGGACAGGGGGCACTGAAGCTTTCTTT. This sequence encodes CASSLSGTGGTEAFF.